Listed below are T cell receptor beta chains from one sample, sequenced in a study of prognosis after radiotherapy for stage I lung cancer. From the multiplex PCR reads, TCRdb called clonotypes with MiXCR, one entry per CDR3 protein. In the table there are about 14,000 distinct CDR3 sequences, approximately 50% of which are singletons. Sequenced here: PBMCs, sampled before or after stereotactic body radiation therapy (not recorded which). The origin of the receptors is a donor over 45 with non-small cell lung cancer. The CDR3 runs from the conserved cysteine through the conserved F or W. Fields, in order: clone size, J gene, D gene, V gene, CDR3 DNA, CDR3 protein. A D gene is named only where the DNA matches it firmly. Clone size is stated in some rows and not others, as once, few, many or a class when expanded.

many	TRBJ1-5	NA	TRBV11-3	TGTGCCAGCAGCCAACGCGACCCCAGTGGGCCGGGTCAGCCCCAGCATTTT	CASSQRDPSGPGQPQHF
NA	TRBJ2-6	NA	TRBV24-1	TGTGCCACCAGTGATGTTTCTGGGGCCAACGTCCTGACTTTC	CATSDVSGANVLTF
many	TRBJ2-4	NA	TRBV12-3/TRBV12-4	TGTGCCAGCAGTCCCCGTAGCCTACTTAAAAACATTCAGTACTTC	CASSPRSLLKNIQYF
once	TRBJ1-6	NA	TRBV4-3	TGCGCCAGCAGCCAAGATGGTGAACTGACTTCACCCCTCCACTTT	CASSQDGELTSPLHF
medium-sized	TRBJ2-1	NA	TRBV19	TGTGCCAGTAGCTTTGGAAACTCCTACAATGAGCAGTTCTTC	CASSFGNSYNEQFF
NA	TRBJ2-2	NA	TRBV12-3/TRBV12-4	TGTGCCAGCAGTTCCGGGAAAGGGGCGGGGGAGCTGTTTTTT	CASSSGKGAGELFF
many	TRBJ1-6	NA	TRBV30	TGTGCCTGGAGAATCGATGGGGGTCGGTCACCCCTCCACTTT	CAWRIDGGRSPLHF
NA	TRBJ1-5	NA	TRBV2	TGTGCCAGCAGTGGATCGGAGAGAAATCATCCCCAGCATTTT	CASSGSERNHPQHF
NA	TRBJ2-7	TRBD2	TRBV20-1	TGCAGTGCGGCCGTCTCAGCGGGAGTTTCCTACGAGCAGTACTTC	CSAAVSAGVSYEQYF
once	TRBJ2-7	TRBD1	TRBV28	TGTGCCAGCCACCGGGACAGGGGTCGCGAGCAGTACTTC	CASHRDRGREQYF
few	TRBJ2-3	NA	TRBV7-3	TGTGCCAGCAGCTTTGCGGGTCGGACGCTAGATACGCAGTATTTT	CASSFAGRTLDTQYF
NA	TRBJ2-7	NA	TRBV9	TGTGCCAGCAGCGTAGAGGCAGGCTTCTACGAGCAGTACTTC	CASSVEAGFYEQYF